This T cell receptor beta chain came from a study of CXCR3-negative and CXCR3-positive naive CD8 T cells. Findings of the study overall: Higher TRB CDR3 hydrophobicity marked CXCR3-positive naive cells relative to CXCR3-negative naive cells.

With respect to this clonotype: The antigen remains undetermined.

The authors made the TRB cDNA libraries by 5' RACE using UMI labels. For each CDR3 protein, TCRdb gives one entry from its re-call of the 5' RACE reads, without DNA. This sample contains about 150,000 distinct CDR3 sequences. Germline values: CDR1 SNHLY, CDR2 FYNNEI. This CDR3 has 13 residues. The chain joins TRBV2 to TRBJ2-7; TCRdb calls TRBD1, which cannot be checked without DNA. This TCR was recovered from a human donor in good health. Some clones in this sample may be carry-over from other donors' samples. Sequencing was performed on naive CXCR3+ CD8+ T cells from blood. The subset here: CD45RO-CCR7+CD27+CD95- naive CD8+ T cells expressing CXCR3 (TNR3+). The CDR3 is CASRPGTIYEQYF.